This T cell receptor beta chain was identified in a study of T cell clonality in common variable immunodeficiency. Findings of the study overall: CVID subjects had higher TCRbeta clonality than healthy controls, most marked in about a third. CVID subjects shared fewer TCRbeta clones than healthy controls did. Fewer deletions and N-nucleotide insertions were reportedly seen in common variable immunodeficiency TCR beta sequences. T cell subpopulation sequencing would be needed to explain CVID clonality.

Reduced serum IgG, IgA and/or IgM plus specific antibody deficiency defined CVID. This CDR3 has 16 residues. V lost 2 bases and J lost 3, with 20 bases in between. Germline loops: CDR1 DFQATT, CDR2 SNEGSKA (reference sequence). Using immunoSEQ multiplex PCR, the repertoire was profiled, and TCRdb retains in-frame clones only, with some absent. The sample includes about 28,000 clones, none of them occurring once. This clone was observed a handful of times. Its target is unknown. The CDR3 end falls 3 residues outside the read, so it is completed with the germline J gene. This chain uses TRBV20-1 with TRBJ2-7, with D perhaps matching TRBD1 (6 bases). This TCR derives from a human donor with common variable immunodeficiency. Input material: peripheral blood mononuclear cells. This CDR3 reads CSARPNDRQVLYEQYF. CDR3 DNA (partial): TGCAGTGCTAGACCCAATGACAGGCAAGTTCTCTACGAG.